The 21 T cell receptor beta chains below come from one sample, sequenced in a study of T cell responses to AZD1222 COVID-19 vaccine. Repertoires were generated with immunoSEQ multiplex PCR, while TCRdb's copy carries only in-frame clones and drops some. In the table there are some 180,000 clones, 91% of which are singletons. The sample in question was peripheral blood, obtained 28 days after the second AZD1222 dose. The source is an adult who received the AZD1222 COVID-19 vaccine.

J is TRBJ1-2 and V is TRBV2; no clear D. The CDR3 runs 16 residues. The V end was cut by 1 base, the J end by 4 bases, with 16 bases between. The germline gives CDR1 SNHLY, CDR2 FYNNEI. CDR3 sequence reads: CASSEGRATRFYGYTF. For the CDR3, the DNA is TGTGCCAGCAGTGAAGGGCGGGCCACTAGATTCTATGGCTACACCTTC.

The V and J genes are TRBV11-2 and TRBJ1-6; D remains unclear. The CDR3 length is 15 residues. CDR1 and CDR2 (germline): SGHAT, FQNNGV. V was pared by 0 bases and J by 4 bases, with 7 bases between. The CDR3 here is CASSLDRGYNSPLHF. DNA of the CDR3: TGTGCCAGCAGCTTAGATCGGGGTTATAATTCACCCCTCCACTTT.

The chain carries TRBV5-1 and TRBJ1-5; TRBD1 matches at 8 bases. With V trimmed by 0 bases and J by 2 bases, 7 bases remained unmatched. CDR3 size: 17 residues. The V gene's germline CDR1 is SGHRS and CDR2 YFSETQ. In DNA, the CDR3 is TGCGCCAGCAGCTTGGGACAGGGGTTAGGAGGCAATCAGCCCCAGCATTTT. It encodes CASSLGQGLGGNQPQHF.

J is TRBJ1-5 and V is TRBV30; 7 nucleotides align to TRBD1. V dropped 5 bases and J dropped 9; count of bases not matched to a gene: 7. The CDR3 has 12 residues. Germline V CDR1 and CDR2: GTSNPN, SVGIG (reference sequence). Written as DNA, the CDR3 is TGTGCCTGGGCCGACAGGGTCGGGCCCCAGCATTTT. As protein: CAWADRVGPQHF. The full variable domain, its missing parts supplied by reference TRBV30 and TRBJ1-5, is SQTIHQWPATLVQPVGSPLSLECTVEGTSNPNLYWYRQAAGRGLQLLFYSVGIGQISSEVPQNLSASRPQDRQFILSSKKLLLSDSGFYLCAWADRVGPQHFGDGTRLSIL.

The chain recombines TRBV7-2 with TRBJ1-6; weak D call: TRBD1 (5 bases). Trimming pared 2 bases from V and 5 bases from J, leaving 10 bases between. Germline CDR1 and CDR2: SGHTA and FQGNSA. The length of the CDR3 is 15 residues. The DNA for the CDR3 is TGTGCCAGCAGCTTAAGTCGGGGGAATAATTCACCCCTCCACTTT. As protein: CASSLSRGNNSPLHF.

The chain is built from TRBV9 and TRBJ2-5, with D possibly matching TRBD2 (7 bases). Germline V lookup: CDR1 SGDLS, CDR2 YYNGEE. This CDR3 has 17 amino acids. Trimming took off 0 bases at V and 5 bases at J, with 20 bases between the two ends. The CDR3 region is CASSVAGRKQGGETQYF. CDR3 bases: TGTGCCAGCAGCGTAGCGGGTCGGAAACAGGGAGGGGAGACCCAGTACTTC.

The V call is TRBV5-5, the J call TRBJ2-1, with 12 bases fitting TRBD2. The J segment lost 7 bases and the V segment lost 4 bases, leaving 12 bases of the junction unmatched. The CDR3 spans 17 residues. CDR1 is SGHKS, CDR2 YYEKEE, per germline (reference sequence). For the CDR3, the DNA is TGTGCCAGCAGCCCCACAGGACTTCTAGCGGGAGGGAATGAGCAGTTCTTC. It specifies CASSPTGLLAGGNEQFF.

The rearrangement uses TRBV6-2 or TRBV6-3 and TRBJ2-7; weak D call: TRBD1 (5 bases). The germline V gene encodes CDR1 MNHEY and CDR2 SVGEGT. The CDR3 has 13 amino acids. V was trimmed by 2 bases and J by 5 bases, leaving 10 bases between them. CDR3 region: CASSYRGTHEQYF. The CDR3 DNA reads TGTGCCAGCAGTTACAGGGGTACCCACGAGCAGTACTTC.

The V call is TRBV7-6, the J call TRBJ2-7; the match to TRBD2 covers 7 bases. The junction had 10 bases not matched to a gene; V was cut back by 6 bases and J by 2 bases. Germline-derived CDR1 and CDR2 are SGHVS and FNYEAQ. The CDR3 spans 15 residues. CDR3 DNA sequence: TGTGCCAGCAGTCATAAGCGGGACGGGACCTACGAGCAGTACTTC. Its protein is CASSHKRDGTYEQYF.

The chain links TRBV29-1 to TRBJ2-2; D unresolved. CDR3 length equals 18 residues. CDR1 and CDR2 from the germline V gene are SQVTM and ANQGSEA. The V end lost 7 bases, the J end lost 0 bases, and 24 bases lay between the germline ends. CDR3 coding DNA: TGCAGCGCAGCGCAAGGTTTGGGCGGAATCGCGAACACCGGGGAGCTGTTTTTT. Encoded protein: CSAAQGLGGIANTGELFF.

CDR3 DNA sequence: TGTGCCAGCATGAGGACAGGGGGCAATCAGCCCCAGCATTTT. Protein product: CASMRTGGNQPQHF. This sequence joins TRBV6-5 and TRBJ1-5; 9 bases fit TRBD1. Germline-derived CDR1 and CDR2 are MNHEY and SVGAGI. V was clipped by 7 bases and J by 2 bases; unmatched bases: 3. CDR3 size: 14 residues.

J is TRBJ2-1 and V is TRBV9, with TRBD2 matching 13 bases. J lost 8 bases, V lost 1 base, and 3 bases had no gene match. CDR3 size: 15 residues. Germline assignment: CDR1 SGDLS and CDR2 YYNGEE. The CDR3 DNA reads as TGTGCCAGCAGCGTACTACTAGCGGGAGGGCATGAGCAGTTCTTC. Encoded protein: CASSVLLAGGHEQFF.

The chain uses TRBV6-1 and TRBJ2-6; 8 nucleotides line up with TRBD1. The V gene's germline CDR1 is MNHNS and CDR2 SASEGT. This CDR3 has 17 residues. Trimming took 4 bases from V and 0 from J; bases not matched to a gene: 5. CDR3 residues: CASSGRQGSSGANVLTF. CDR3 sequence (DNA): TGTGCCAGCAGTGGGAGACAGGGGAGCTCTGGGGCCAACGTCCTGACTTTC.

The rearrangement links TRBV19 to TRBJ1-5; tentative D call: TRBD1 (6 bases). Germline assignment: CDR1 LNHDA and CDR2 SQIVND (reference sequence). V was shortened by 4 bases and J by 7 bases, with 17 bases between the two germline ends. This CDR3 region has 15 residues. CDR3 region: CASSSLTGGRQPQHF. The CDR3 DNA reads TGTGCCAGTAGTAGTCTGACTGGGGGGCGCCAGCCCCAGCATTTT.

The rearrangement links TRBV3-1 (or the pseudogene TRBV3-2) to TRBJ2-3; D remains unclear. The CDR3 consists of 11 residues. V was cut by 8 bases and J by 4 bases, with 7 bases left in between. The germline V gene has CDR1 LGHDT and CDR2 YNNKEL (reference sequence). As DNA, the CDR3 is TGTGCCAGCGTAACTTCAGATACGCAGTATTTT. This gives the protein CASVTSDTQYF.

The V call is TRBV7-2, the J call TRBJ2-2, with TRBD2 identical over 9 bases. With V trimmed by 6 bases and J by 4 bases, 6 bases remained unmatched. The CDR3 length is 15 residues. Germline V gene data show CDR1 as SGHTA and CDR2 as FQGNSA. The CDR3 region is CASSSGTSITGELFF. CDR3 DNA sequence: TGTGCCAGCAGTTCCGGGACTAGCATCACCGGGGAGCTGTTTTTT.

V is TRBV5-5 and J is TRBJ1-5, with a weak D call TRBD1 (5 bases). Per germline, CDR1 SGHKS and CDR2 YYEKEE (reference sequence). V lost 3 bases and J 6 bases, leaving 16 bases between the germline ends. There are 15 residues in the CDR3. The CDR3 DNA reads as TGTGCCAGCAGCTCAAATACAGGATTGACTCAGCCCCAGCATTTT. It specifies CASSSNTGLTQPQHF.

The CDR3 region has the DNA TGTGCCAGCAGCCCAGGGACTAGCGCTATCTCAGATACGCAGTATTTT. Protein product: CASSPGTSAISDTQYF. The chain uses TRBV11-3 and TRBJ2-3; 10 bases are a match to TRBD2. Germline V lookup: CDR1 SGHNT, CDR2 YENEEA. V shed 5 bases, J shed 4 bases, and the junction held 9 bases outside the gene matches. The CDR3 extends over 16 amino acids.

The J gene is TRBJ1-3, the V gene TRBV10-2; 9 bases agree with TRBD1. Germline CDR1 and CDR2: WSHSY and SAAADI. There are 14 residues in the CDR3. Trimming cost V 4 bases and J 4 bases; bases outside gene matches: 2. The CDR3 sequence is CASSVTGGGNTIYF. CDR3 sequence (DNA): TGCGCCAGCAGTGTTACAGGGGGCGGAAACACCATATATTTT.

This rearrangement joins TRBV2 to TRBJ1-6; 7 nucleotides agree with TRBD1. This CDR3 region has 15 residues. J was trimmed by 6 bases and V by 3 bases; bases with no gene match: 5. Germline CDR1 reads SNHLY; CDR2 reads FYNNEI. The DNA for the CDR3 is TGTGCCAGCAGTGAGGCCCGACAGGGTAATTCACCCCTCCACTTT. It yields the protein CASSEARQGNSPLHF.

V gene TRBV2 combines with J gene TRBJ1-4; D is uncertain. V was pared by 6 bases and J by 3 bases, with 11 bases between. The CDR3 sequence is 14 residues long. Germline V gives CDR1 SNHLY, CDR2 FYNNEI. The CDR3 bases are TGTGCCAGCAGCCCCGGGTCCCCTAATGAAAAACTGTTTTTT. Its protein product is CASSPGSPNEKLFF.